This entry concerns a single T cell receptor (beta chain). The specificity of this receptor is unknown. This sample was included in a study of cytomegalovirus exposure and HLA in healthy donors (TCRdb year 2017). For context, the study as a whole: An earlier analysis of some 600 of the donors reported over 250 Gb of sequence data and 90 million to 120 million unique TCR beta sequences obtained from about 179 million T cells. HLA typing included class I and class II loci at four-digit resolution. The genetic ancestry cluster associated with self-reported Caucasian donors included about 81% of the approximately 400 genotyped donors. A later analysis re-examined previously published TCR beta repertoires from 600 to 700 donors and added high-resolution HLA genotyping to investigate patterns of TCR occurrence. Genome-wide SNP genotypes for about 55% of the roughly 670 donors were used in a later genetic analysis, which treated that subset as a discovery cohort. Along with the roughly 710-subject first cohort, a separate validation cohort of 120 different subjects was used. Alongside the repertoire data, information on donor age, sex, ethnicity and CMV serostatus was compiled. The number of typed donors differed by locus: about 629-630 for A, B, C, DRB1 and DQB1; approximately 520 for DQA1; fewer than 610 for DPA1; and some 430 for DPB1. The T cell repertoires of under 700 subjects were profiled by immunosequencing and related to cytomegalovirus serostatus. The study combined high-throughput TCR immunosequencing, statistical association of individual TCRs with disease status, and machine learning to predict cytomegalovirus infection status. Among roughly 400 genotyped donors of the cohort, an average of approximately 220,000 unique TCR beta nucleotide sequences was sequenced per donor, of which about 18% were non-productive. All discovery cohort repertoires had been generated using a single sequencing platform. Four or five DR-DQ haplotypes were treated as single units for association and clustering because of strong linkage in the cohort. An earlier analysis of approximately 640 of the donors applied high-throughput TCR beta sequencing to assess whether each TCR beta V gene segment acted as functional or pseudogenic. The study aimed to test whether cataloging public T cell receptors could reveal signatures of past pathogen exposure. Around 320 gigabases of sequencing data and tens of millions of unique TCR sequences were included in an early release covering about 620 HLA-typed donors. Rather than using new phenotypic data, the later analysis identified candidate immune exposures from TCR beta sequences and from how often those sequences occurred across donors.

What the research found in general, with its limitations: The only immune exposure information available for the cohort was CMV serostatus. A later genetic analysis reported fewer N-insertions in productive TCRs among donors in an Asian-associated ancestry cluster than the 666-donor mean. The sequencing pipeline was judged likely to have produced a cluster of highly shared sequence variants as a technical artifact. Only TCR beta chains were sequenced in this cohort, and the absence of alpha or paired-chain data limited detectable features. An earlier analysis of roughly 570 of the donors showed that most TCR beta V segments appeared in productive rearrangements either about 87% or about 30% of the time, which broadly matched IMGT annotations. A later analysis found that HLA-associated TCR beta chains were more clonally expanded and had lower generation probabilities than equally common non-associated chains. A few of the identified cytomegalovirus-associated TCR beta chains were confirmed in vitro to be specific for cytomegalovirus antigens. Because counts were too low, seventeen rarely observed V segments, including chromosome 9 orphons, were excluded from the earlier analysis of 587 of the donors. It was suggested by the authors that the approach could potentially be generalized to other disease states and immunological phenotypes. A total of fewer than 200 TCR beta chains were listed by the study as associated with cytomegalovirus. Linkage disequilibrium might explain the correlated functional status among segregating V segments, but an unknown experimental factor could not be ruled out. An association between a missense DCLRE1C variant and V-gene and J-gene trimming of TCR beta chains was found in a later genetic analysis and replicated in an independent cohort. A later analysis associated roughly 17,000 TCR beta sequences with specific HLA alleles at a false discovery rate of 0.05. Strong co-occurrence of HLA alleles, especially DR and DQ, made assigning TCR associations to individual alleles difficult. In a later analysis, most CMV-associated TCR beta chains were found to appear HLA-restricted, with HLA associations seemingly driven largely by CMV exposure. The classifier was reported to diagnose cytomegalovirus status with high specificity and sensitivity in both the original cohort and the validation cohort. The 87-base-pair reads could not distinguish some IMGT-functional V segments, including TRBV6-2 and TRBV6-3, so those segments were excluded. According to a later analysis, TCR association rates differed among HLA loci, with DRB1 alleles showing the most associated TCRs and HLA-C alleles showing the fewest. While some public TCRs were present in many individuals, most TCR sequences turned up only very rarely across donors. A further reported finding was that TCR beta sequences accurately predicted the HLA-A and HLA-B alleles for most subjects in the first cohort. Because HLA typing was missing for some donors at each locus, association tests included only the typed subset. In a later analysis, several top co-occurrence clusters were reported to appear linked to parvovirus B19, influenza, CMV and Epstein-Barr virus. Presence/absence analyses assumed roughly uniform sequencing depth across donors, an assumption that may not hold.

The cohort consisted of fewer than 700 healthy bone marrow donors. Cohort members were all nominally healthy when sampled, although unrecorded immune exposures were likely present. The donor was CMV seronegative and was included in the group of approximately 350 seronegative cohort members. Each donor provided a peripheral blood sample, and peripheral blood mononuclear cells were used for TCR beta sequencing. The Qiagen DNeasy Blood Extraction Kit was used to extract genomic DNA from the blood cell samples. Library method: the immunoSEQ multiplex PCR assay. For the multiplex PCR, a mixture combining 60 forward primers for TCR Vbeta segments and 13 reverse primers for TCR Jbeta segments was used. A multiplex PCR assay on genomic DNA amplified the CDR3 region of rearranged TCR beta genes. On the Illumina HiSeq System, the amplified TCR beta libraries were sequenced as 87-base-pair reads. In the original analysis: In a later analysis, tens of millions of unique TCR beta chains were counted across the 500 to 850 repertoires, and approximately 11 million of these chains were shared by at least two donors. Raw reads were error-corrected and collapsed into unique sequences by a nearest-neighbor algorithm in which closely related sequences were merged to remove PCR and sequencing errors. Alignment of CDR3 sequences to IMGT reference sequences was used to assign V, D and J gene segments. For a sequence to be retained, at least a six-nucleotide match to both a V gene segment and a J gene segment was required. A rearrangement counted as productive if the CDR3 had no stop codons and remained in frame with V and J, and every other rearrangement counted as non-productive. CDR3 was defined according to IMGT convention as the region running from the second conserved V-encoded cysteine to the conserved J-encoded phenylalanine. The earlier analysis of some 580 of the donors excluded any sequence lacking an unambiguous match to a single V gene segment. In an earlier analysis of 587 of the donors, a V segment was called functional when productive rearrangements were above 56.7%, and segregating when the standard deviation between donors exceeded 5%. To diagnose cytomegalovirus status from the catalog of TCR beta chain sequences, a statistical classification framework was built. In a later analysis, V and J genes were assigned by comparing TCR nucleotide sequences against IMGT/GENE-DB human TR gene sequences. Using the TCRdist pipeline, a later analysis assigned CDR3 sequences along with most-parsimonious VDJ recombination scenarios. In a later analysis, every TCR beta chain was defined by the combination of its CDR3 amino acid sequence and its V-gene family, and reads without a unique V-gene family were dropped. In a later analysis, several hundred highly shared, low-generation-probability nucleotide sequences were removed to address suspected cross-contamination and a sequencing artifact. For each public chain, a later analysis derived a clonal expansion index from normalized ranks of inferred template counts within each repertoire. A later analysis computed generation probabilities with a VDJ recombination model fitted to out-of-frame rearrangements, and checked the results against IGoR. Hypergeometric tests were used in a later analysis to score TCR-TCR, TCR-HLA and TCR-CMV co-occurrence, with a repertoire-size bias correction applied to the TCR pairs. A later analysis estimated false discovery rates by permuting HLA or CMV assignments 20 times. In a later analysis, co-occurring TCRs were grouped using DBSCAN, with TCRdist sequence similarity added in when clustering inside HLA-allele-positive subsets. Repertoires with fewer than 30,000 or more than 120,000 public chains, plus five repertoires with anomalous nucleotide sharing, were excluded from co-occurrence clustering. The source is immuneACCESS, and TCRdb retained only in-frame sequences with V and J called. Part of the clones is not carried over; for the studies checked, unresolved V genes explain less than half of this, and the remainder is unexplained. The V and J calls and the clone size are those of that table, but D and trimming were determined from the DNA. This sample's listing comprises roughly 190,000 clones. 6.5% of the sample rests with the top ten.

Relative to germline, V is 5 bases shorter and J is 6 bases shorter, with 16 bases between their ends. The CDR3, cysteine through phenylalanine, is 14 amino acids long. Solely the CDR3 DNA is kept, with 42 bases framed from the first base. Based on the germline V gene, the CDR1 and CDR2 sequences are MNHNS and SASEGT. The chain joins TRBV6-1 to TRBJ1-2; no D gene is confidently identified. The TCR sequence derives from a man younger than 40 in good health and CMV-seronegative. Material for sequencing was PBMCs. The nucleotide sequence is TGTGCCAGCAGTCCCAACGCCGGCGGCGATGGCTACACCTTC. This encodes CASSPNAGGDGYTF.